This TCR beta chain was sequenced during a study of prognosis after radiotherapy for stage I lung cancer. Study information: About 14 patients presented with newly diagnosed primary stage I lung tumors, and several carried oligometastatic NSCLC following surgical resection of the primary tumor. While about seven patients had squamous cell carcinoma tumors, the tumors of 11 to 12 were adenocarcinoma. Subsequent to radiotherapy, distant metastatic disease emerged in a few patients (median roughly 7 months), whereas some 15 exhibited no significant progression.

Study outcomes and limitations: A fall in unique TCR clone counts followed stereotactic body radiation therapy, with medians of approximately 9,100 versus 7,200.

This clonotype was found many times. Its target is not known. TCR beta CDR3 was amplified from genomic DNA by two-round multiplex PCR. During first-round PCR, primers specific to each TRBV and TRBJ gene were used. TCRdb recomputed calls from the multiplex PCR reads with MiXCR, one row per CDR3 protein. The sample has about 15,000 distinct CDR3 sequences; 17% are singletons. Germline V lookup: CDR1 MNHEY, CDR2 SVGAGI. CDR3 length: 15 residues. Deletions cut 4 bases from V and 1 base from J, with 13 bases between. The sequence was collected from a donor aged 50 or older with non-small cell lung cancer. The specimen comprised PBMCs, sampled before or after stereotactic body radiation therapy (not recorded which). The chain employs TRBV6-5 and TRBJ1-1, with no clear D. CDR3 in DNA: TGTGCCAGCAGTTTGGAGATGTGGAAGAACACTGAAGCTTTCTTT. Amino acids: CASSLEMWKNTEAFF.